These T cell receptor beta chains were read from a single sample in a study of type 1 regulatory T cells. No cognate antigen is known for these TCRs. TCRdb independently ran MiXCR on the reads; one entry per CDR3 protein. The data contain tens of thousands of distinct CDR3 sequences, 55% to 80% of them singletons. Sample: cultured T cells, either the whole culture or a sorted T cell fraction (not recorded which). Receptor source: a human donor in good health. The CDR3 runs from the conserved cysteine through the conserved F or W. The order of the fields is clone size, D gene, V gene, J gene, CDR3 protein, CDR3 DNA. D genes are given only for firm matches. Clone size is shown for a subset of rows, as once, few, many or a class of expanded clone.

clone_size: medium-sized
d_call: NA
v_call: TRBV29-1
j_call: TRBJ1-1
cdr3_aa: CSVRTLLNTEAFF
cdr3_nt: TGCAGCGTGAGGACACTTCTGAACACTGAAGCTTTCTTT

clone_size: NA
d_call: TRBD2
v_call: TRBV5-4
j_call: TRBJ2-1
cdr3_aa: CASSLVGSGSNEQFF
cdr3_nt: TGTGCCAGCAGCTTGGTGGGTAGCGGGAGCAATGAGCAGTTCTTC

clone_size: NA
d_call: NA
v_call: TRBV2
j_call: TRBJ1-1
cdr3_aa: CASSVSLTVAEAFF
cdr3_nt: TGTGCCAGCAGTGTCTCTCTAACAGTCGCTGAAGCTTTCTTT

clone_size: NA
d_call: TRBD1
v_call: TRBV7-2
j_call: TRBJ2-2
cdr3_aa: CASSSQPQGVYTGELFF
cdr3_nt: TGTGCCAGTAGCTCGCAGCCACAGGGGGTATACACCGGGGAGCTGTTTTTT

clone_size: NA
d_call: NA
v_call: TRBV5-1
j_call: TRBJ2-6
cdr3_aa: CASSDFTGANVLTF
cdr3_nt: TGCGCCAGCAGCGACTTTACTGGGGCCAACGTCCTGACTTTC

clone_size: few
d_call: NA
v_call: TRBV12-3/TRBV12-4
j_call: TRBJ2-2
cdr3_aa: CASSLVQGPTGELFF
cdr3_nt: TGTGCCAGCAGTTTAGTACAGGGACCCACCGGGGAGCTGTTTTTT

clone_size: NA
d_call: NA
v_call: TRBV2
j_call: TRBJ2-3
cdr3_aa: CASSKSGLSTDTQYF
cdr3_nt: TGTGCCAGCAGCAAAAGCGGGCTTAGCACAGATACGCAGTATTTT

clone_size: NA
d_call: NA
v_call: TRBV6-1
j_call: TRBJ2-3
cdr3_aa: CASSSGRRSTDTQYF
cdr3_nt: TGTGCCAGCAGCTCGGGGCGCAGGAGCACAGATACGCAGTATTTT

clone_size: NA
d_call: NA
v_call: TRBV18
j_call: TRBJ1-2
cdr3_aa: CASSPGAPNYGYTF
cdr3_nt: TGTGCCAGCTCCCCCGGGGCGCCTAACTATGGCTACACCTTC

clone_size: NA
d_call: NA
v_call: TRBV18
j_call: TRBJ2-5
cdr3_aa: CASSPARSTLETQYF
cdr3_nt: TGTGCCAGCTCACCAGCCAGAAGCACCTTGGAGACCCAGTACTTC

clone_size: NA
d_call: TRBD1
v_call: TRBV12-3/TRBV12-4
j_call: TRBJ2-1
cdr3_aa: CASLDRVNEQFF
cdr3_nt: TGTGCCAGCCTAGACAGGGTTAATGAGCAGTTCTTC

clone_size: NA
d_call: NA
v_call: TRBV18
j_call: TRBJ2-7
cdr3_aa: CASSPDRSTQYF
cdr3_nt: TGTGCCAGCTCACCGGACAGATCGACGCAGTACTTC

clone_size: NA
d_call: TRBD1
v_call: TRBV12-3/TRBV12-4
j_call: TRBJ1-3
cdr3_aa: CASRGQGAAGNTIYF
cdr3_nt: TGTGCCAGCAGGGGACAGGGGGCAGCTGGAAACACCATATATTTT

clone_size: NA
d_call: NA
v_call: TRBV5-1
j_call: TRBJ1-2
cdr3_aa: CASSHGQNNYGYTF
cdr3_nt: TGCGCCAGCAGCCATGGACAGAACAACTATGGCTACACCTTC

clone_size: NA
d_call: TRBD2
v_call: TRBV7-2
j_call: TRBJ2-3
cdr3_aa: CARSRDYGTDTQYF
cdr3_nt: TGTGCCCGCAGCCGGGACTACGGCACAGATACGCAGTATTTT

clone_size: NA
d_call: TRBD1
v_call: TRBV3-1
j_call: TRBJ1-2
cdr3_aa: CASSQRAGQLKQNNYGYTF
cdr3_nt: TGTGCCAGCAGCCAAAGGGCGGGACAGCTCAAACAAAACAACTATGGCTACACCTTC

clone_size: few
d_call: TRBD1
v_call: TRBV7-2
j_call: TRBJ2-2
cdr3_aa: CASSQRQGIGGELFF
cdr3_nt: TGTGCCAGCAGCCAACGACAGGGTATAGGCGGGGAGCTGTTTTTT

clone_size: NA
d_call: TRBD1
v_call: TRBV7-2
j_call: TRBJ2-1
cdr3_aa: CASSPHGQERHNEQFF
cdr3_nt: TGTGCCAGCAGCCCACACGGACAGGAACGTCACAATGAGCAGTTCTTC

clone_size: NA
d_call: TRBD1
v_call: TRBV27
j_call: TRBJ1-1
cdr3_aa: CASSSSRQGGVNTEAFF
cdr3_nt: TGTGCCAGCAGTTCATCCCGACAGGGGGGGGTGAACACTGAAGCTTTCTTT

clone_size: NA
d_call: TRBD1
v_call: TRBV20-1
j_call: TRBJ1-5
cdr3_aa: CSAVGQGAQPQHF
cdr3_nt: TGCAGTGCTGTCGGACAGGGGGCTCAGCCCCAGCATTTT

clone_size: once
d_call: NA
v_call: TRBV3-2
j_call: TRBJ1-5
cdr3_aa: CASSLHPVAPNQPRHF
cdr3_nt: TGTGCCAGCAGCCTCCACCCGGTAGCCCCAAATCAGCCCCGGCATTTT

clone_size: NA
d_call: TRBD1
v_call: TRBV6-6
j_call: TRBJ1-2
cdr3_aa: CASRASSDRGRGYTF
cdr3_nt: TGTGCCAGCAGGGCAAGTTCGGACAGGGGGCGAGGCTACACCTTC

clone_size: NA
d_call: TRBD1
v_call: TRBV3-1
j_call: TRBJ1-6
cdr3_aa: CASSYQGGNSPLHF
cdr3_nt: TGTGCCAGCAGCTACCAGGGGGGGAATTCACCCCTCCACTTT

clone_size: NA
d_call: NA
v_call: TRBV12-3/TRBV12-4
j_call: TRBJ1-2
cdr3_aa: CASSSTGTNYGYTF
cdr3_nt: TGTGCCAGCAGTTCGACAGGAACTAACTATGGCTACACCTTC

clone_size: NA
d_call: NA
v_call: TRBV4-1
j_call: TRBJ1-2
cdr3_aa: CASSQESPRGGYTF
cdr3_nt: TGCGCCAGCAGCCAAGAATCGCCCCGGGGCGGCTACACCTTC

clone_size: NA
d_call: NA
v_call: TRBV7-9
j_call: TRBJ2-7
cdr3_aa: CASSYLGGTYEQYF
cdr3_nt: TGTGCCAGCAGCTACTTGGGGGGTACCTACGAGCAGTACTTC

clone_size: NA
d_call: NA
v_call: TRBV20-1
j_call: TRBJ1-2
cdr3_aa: CSARDQSAGAIYGYTF
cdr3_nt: TGCAGTGCTAGAGACCAATCAGCGGGGGCGATCTATGGCTACACCTTC

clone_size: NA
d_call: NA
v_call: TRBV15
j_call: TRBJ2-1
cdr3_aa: CATSRDWFSGEQFF
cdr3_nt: TGTGCCACCAGCAGAGATTGGTTTAGCGGTGAGCAGTTCTTC

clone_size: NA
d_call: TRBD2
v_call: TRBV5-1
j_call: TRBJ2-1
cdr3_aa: CASSTASGTLYNEQFF
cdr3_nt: TGCGCCAGCAGCACCGCTAGCGGGACCCTTTACAATGAGCAGTTCTTC

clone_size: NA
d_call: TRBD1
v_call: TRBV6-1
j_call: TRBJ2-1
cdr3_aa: CASAGGGTGDNEQFF
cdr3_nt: TGTGCCAGCGCGGGTGGGGGGACAGGGGACAATGAGCAGTTCTTC

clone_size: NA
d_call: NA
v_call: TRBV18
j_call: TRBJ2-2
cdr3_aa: CASSPDSANTGELFF
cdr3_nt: TGTGCCAGCTCACCGGACAGCGCGAACACCGGGGAGCTGTTTTTT

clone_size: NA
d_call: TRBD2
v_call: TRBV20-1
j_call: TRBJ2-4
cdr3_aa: CSASQTGLAGNIQYF
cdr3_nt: TGCAGTGCTTCCCAAACAGGGCTAGCGGGCAACATTCAGTACTTC

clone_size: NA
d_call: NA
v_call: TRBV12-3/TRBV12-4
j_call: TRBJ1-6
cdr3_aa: CASSRRGSPLHF
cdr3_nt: TGTGCCAGCAGTCGCCGGGGATCACCCCTCCACTTT

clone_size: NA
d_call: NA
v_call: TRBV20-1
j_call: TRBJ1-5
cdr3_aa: CSAVDRIVGQPQHF
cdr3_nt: TGCAGTGCTGTTGACAGGATAGTGGGTCAGCCCCAGCATTTT

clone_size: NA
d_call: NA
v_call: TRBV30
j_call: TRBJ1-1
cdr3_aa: CAWSVRRGGEAFF
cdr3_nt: TGTGCCTGGAGTGTACGGAGGGGCGGTGAAGCTTTCTTT

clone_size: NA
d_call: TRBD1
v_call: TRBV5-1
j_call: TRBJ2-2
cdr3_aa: CASSQTGTGNVGTGELFF
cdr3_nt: TGCGCCAGCAGCCAGACCGGGACAGGGAACGTCGGCACCGGGGAGCTGTTTTTT

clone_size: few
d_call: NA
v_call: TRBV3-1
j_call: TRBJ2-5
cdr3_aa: CASSQSGETQYF
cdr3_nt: TGTGCCAGCAGCCAATCTGGGGAGACCCAGTACTTC

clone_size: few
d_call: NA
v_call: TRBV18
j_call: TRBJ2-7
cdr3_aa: CASSPSLSLSYEQYF
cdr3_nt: TGTGCCAGCTCACCATCCCTCTCCCTTTCCTACGAGCAGTACTTC